This entry describes one T cell receptor (beta chain). Antigen specificity is unknown. The CDR3 runs 11 residues. Trimming took 3 bases from V and 5 from J, leaving 4 bases between them. Germline V gives CDR1 LGHNA, CDR2 YNFKEQ. The memory fraction was CD4+CD45RO+CD25- cells. Findings and limits, study-wide: Tumor memory CD4+ T cell TCR gene usage was found to cluster with blood and lymph node memory CD4+ cells and with lymph node naive CD4+ cells. Tumor-infiltrating Treg TCR alpha and beta sequences overlapped most with tumor naive CD4+ T cells, then blood naive.

After constant-region reverse-primer amplification, full-length variable regions underwent semi-nested PCR with Nested Universal Primer A. TCRdb reanalysed the 5' RACE reads using MiXCR and keeps one entry per CDR3 protein. The table includes roughly 64,000 distinct CDR3 sequences, around a fifth detected once. The chain uses TRBV4-2 and TRBJ1-1; D unclear. This sequence was found in a female donor with breast cancer. The sequenced material came from memory CD4+ T cells sorted from a lymph node. As for subset: memory CD4+ T cells, CD4+CD45RO+CD25-. The CDR3 DNA is TGTGCCAGCAGCCATGATACTGAAGCTTTCTTT. Translated: CASSHDTEAFF.